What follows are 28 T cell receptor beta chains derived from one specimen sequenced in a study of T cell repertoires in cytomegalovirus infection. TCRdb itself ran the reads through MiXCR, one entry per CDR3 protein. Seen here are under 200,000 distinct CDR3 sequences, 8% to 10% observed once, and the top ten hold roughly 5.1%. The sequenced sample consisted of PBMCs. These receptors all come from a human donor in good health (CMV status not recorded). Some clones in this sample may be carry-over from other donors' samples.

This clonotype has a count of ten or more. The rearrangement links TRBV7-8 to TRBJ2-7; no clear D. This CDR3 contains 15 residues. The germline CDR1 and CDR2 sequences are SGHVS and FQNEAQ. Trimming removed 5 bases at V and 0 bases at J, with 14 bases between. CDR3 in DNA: TGTGCCAGCAGCCAACGACAAGGCCCCTCCTACGAGCAGTACTTC. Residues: CASSQRQGPSYEQYF.

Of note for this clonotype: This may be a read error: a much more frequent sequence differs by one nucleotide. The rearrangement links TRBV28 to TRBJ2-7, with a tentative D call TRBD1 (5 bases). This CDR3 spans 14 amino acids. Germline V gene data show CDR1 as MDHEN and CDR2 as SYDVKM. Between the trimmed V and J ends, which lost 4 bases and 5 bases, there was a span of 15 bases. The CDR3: CASSSSAGYNEQYF. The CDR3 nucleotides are TGTGCCAGCAGTTCCAGTGCAGGGTACAACGAGCAGTACTTC.

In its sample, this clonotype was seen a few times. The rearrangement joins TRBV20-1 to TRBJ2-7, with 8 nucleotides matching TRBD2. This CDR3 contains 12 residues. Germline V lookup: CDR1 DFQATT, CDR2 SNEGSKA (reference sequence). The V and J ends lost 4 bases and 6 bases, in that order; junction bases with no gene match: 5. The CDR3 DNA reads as TGCAGTGCTAAAACCCTAGCGGGCGAGCAGTACTTC. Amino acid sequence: CSAKTLAGEQYF.

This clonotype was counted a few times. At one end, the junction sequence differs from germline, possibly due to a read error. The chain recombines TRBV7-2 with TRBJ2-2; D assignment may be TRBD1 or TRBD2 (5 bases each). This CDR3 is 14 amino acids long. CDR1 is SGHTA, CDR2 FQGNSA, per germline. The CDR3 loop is CASSSGRNTRELFF. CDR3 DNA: TGTGCCAGCAGCTCGGGACGTAACACCAGGGAGCTGTTTTTT.

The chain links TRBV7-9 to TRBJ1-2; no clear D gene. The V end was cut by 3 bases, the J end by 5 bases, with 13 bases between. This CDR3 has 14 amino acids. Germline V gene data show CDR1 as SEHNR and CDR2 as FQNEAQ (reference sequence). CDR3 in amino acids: CASSFNLEAYGYTF. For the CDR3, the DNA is TGTGCCAGCAGCTTTAATCTGGAGGCTTATGGCTACACCTTC.

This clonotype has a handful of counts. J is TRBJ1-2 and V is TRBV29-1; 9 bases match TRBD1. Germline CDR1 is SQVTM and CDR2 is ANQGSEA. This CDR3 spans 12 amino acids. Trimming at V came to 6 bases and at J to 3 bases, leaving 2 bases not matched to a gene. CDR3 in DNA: TGCAGCGTCCGACAGGGGGACTATGGCTACACCTTC. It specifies CSVRQGDYGYTF.

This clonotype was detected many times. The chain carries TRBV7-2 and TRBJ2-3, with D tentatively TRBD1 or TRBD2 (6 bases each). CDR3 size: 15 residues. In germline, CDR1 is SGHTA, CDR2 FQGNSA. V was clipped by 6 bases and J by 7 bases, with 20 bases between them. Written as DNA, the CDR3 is TGTGCCAGCAGTCGGGATCGGGGGCCGGCTTATACGCAGTATTTT. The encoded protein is CASSRDRGPAYTQYF.

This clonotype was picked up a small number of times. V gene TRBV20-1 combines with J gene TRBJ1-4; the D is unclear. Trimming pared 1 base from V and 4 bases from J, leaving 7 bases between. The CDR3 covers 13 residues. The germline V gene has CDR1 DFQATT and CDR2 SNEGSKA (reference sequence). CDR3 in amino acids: CSARGQINEKLFF. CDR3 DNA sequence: TGCAGTGCTAGAGGCCAGATTAATGAAAAACTGTTTTTT.

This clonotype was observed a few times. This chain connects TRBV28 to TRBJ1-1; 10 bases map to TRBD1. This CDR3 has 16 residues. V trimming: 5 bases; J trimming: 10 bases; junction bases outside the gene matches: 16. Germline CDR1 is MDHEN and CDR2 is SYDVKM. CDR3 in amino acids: CASSARDRGRIVGAFF. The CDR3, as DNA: TGTGCCAGCAGTGCCCGGGACAGGGGAAGGATCGTGGGAGCTTTCTTT.

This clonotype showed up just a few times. CDR3 bases: TGCAGTGCTACCGCTTCGCTCCGCAATCAGCCCCAGCATTTT. It translates to CSATASLRNQPQHF. The gene calls are TRBV20-1 and TRBJ1-5; D not resolved. Germline CDR1 DFQATT, CDR2 SNEGSKA (reference sequence). Trimming took 4 bases from V and 2 from J, leaving 12 bases between them. There are 14 residues in the CDR3.

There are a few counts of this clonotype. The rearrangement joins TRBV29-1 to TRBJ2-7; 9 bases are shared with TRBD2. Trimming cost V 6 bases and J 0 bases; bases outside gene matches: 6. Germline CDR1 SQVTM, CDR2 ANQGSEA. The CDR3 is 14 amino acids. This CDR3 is CSVDPSGNSYEQYF. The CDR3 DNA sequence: TGCAGCGTCGACCCTAGCGGGAACTCCTACGAGCAGTACTTC.

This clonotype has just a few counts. CDR3 loop: CASTWSREQFF. The CDR3 DNA reads TGTGCCAGCACCTGGTCTAGAGAGCAGTTCTTC. V usage is TRBV12-3 or TRBV12-4 and J usage is TRBJ2-1; the D is unclear. Between the trimmed V and J ends, which lost 7 bases and 10 bases, there was a span of 11 bases. The CDR3 is 11 residues long.

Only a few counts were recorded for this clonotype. The CDR3 loop is CASSQEVNQPQHF. In DNA form, the CDR3 reads TGTGCCAGCAGCCAGGAAGTCAATCAGCCCCAGCATTTT. The chain uses TRBV3-1 and TRBJ1-5; D call uncertain. Germline V CDR1 and CDR2: LGHDT, YNNKEL (reference sequence). The CDR3 has 13 residues. Between the trimmed V and J ends, which lost 3 bases and 3 bases, there was a span of 6 bases.

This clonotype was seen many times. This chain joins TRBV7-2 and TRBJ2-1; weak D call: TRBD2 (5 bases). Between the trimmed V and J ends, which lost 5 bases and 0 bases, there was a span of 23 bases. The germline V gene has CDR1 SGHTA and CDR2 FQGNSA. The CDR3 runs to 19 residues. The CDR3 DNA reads TGTGCCAGCAGCACCCACCCCTTCACTTTAGGGAGCTCCTACAATGAGCAGTTCTTC. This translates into CASSTHPFTLGSSYNEQFF.

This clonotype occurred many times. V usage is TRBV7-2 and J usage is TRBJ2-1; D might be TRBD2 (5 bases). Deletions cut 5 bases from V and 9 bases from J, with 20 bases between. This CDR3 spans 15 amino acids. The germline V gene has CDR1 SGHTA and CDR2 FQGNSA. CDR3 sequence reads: CASSRTVPEWREQFF. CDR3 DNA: TGTGCCAGCAGCCGGACTGTCCCCGAGTGGCGTGAGCAGTTCTTC. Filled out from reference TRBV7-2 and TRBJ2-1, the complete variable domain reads GAGVSQSPSNKVTEKGKDVELRCDPISGHTALYWYRQSLGQGLEFLIYFQGNSAPDKSGLPSDRFSAERTGGSVSTLTIQRTQQEDSAVYLCASSRTVPEWREQFFGPGTRLTVL.

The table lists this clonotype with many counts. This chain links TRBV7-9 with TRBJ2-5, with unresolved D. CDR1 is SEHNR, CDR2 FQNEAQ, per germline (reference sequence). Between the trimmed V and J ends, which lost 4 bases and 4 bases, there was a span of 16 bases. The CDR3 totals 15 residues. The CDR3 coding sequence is TGTGCCAGCAGCTCAACTTTTAAGAAGGCAGAGACCCAGTACTTC. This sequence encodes CASSSTFKKAETQYF.

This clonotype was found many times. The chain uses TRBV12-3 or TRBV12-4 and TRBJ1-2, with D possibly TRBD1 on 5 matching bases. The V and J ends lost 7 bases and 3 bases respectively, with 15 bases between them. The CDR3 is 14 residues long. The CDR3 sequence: CASTKPGTDYGYTF. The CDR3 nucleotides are TGTGCCAGCACCAAACCAGGGACTGACTATGGCTACACCTTC.

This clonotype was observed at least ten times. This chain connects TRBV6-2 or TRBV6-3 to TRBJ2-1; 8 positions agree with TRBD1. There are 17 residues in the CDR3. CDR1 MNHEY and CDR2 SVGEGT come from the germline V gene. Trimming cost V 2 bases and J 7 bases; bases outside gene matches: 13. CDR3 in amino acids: CASSYQSRTGWGNEQFF. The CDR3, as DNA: TGTGCCAGCAGTTACCAATCTCGGACAGGGTGGGGGAATGAGCAGTTCTTC.

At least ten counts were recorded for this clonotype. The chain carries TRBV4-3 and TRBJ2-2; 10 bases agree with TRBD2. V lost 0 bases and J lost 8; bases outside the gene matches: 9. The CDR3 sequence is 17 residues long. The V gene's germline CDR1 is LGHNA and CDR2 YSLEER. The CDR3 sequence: CASSQDPSGGTWGELFF. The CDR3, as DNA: TGCGCCAGCAGCCAAGATCCTAGCGGGGGTACCTGGGGGGAGCTGTTTTTT.

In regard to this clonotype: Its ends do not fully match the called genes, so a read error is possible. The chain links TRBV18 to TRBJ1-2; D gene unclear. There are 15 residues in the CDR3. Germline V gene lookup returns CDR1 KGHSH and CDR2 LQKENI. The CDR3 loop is CASSPEVQANYGHTF. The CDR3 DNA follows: TGTGCCAGCTCACCAGAGGTCCAGGCGAACTATGGCCACACCTTC.

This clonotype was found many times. The CDR3 nucleotides are TGTGCCAGCAGCTTATTTCAGGGAATGGGGTTGAATTCACCCCTCCACTTT. Residues: CASSLFQGMGLNSPLHF. The J gene is TRBJ1-6, the V gene TRBV7-2; tentative D call: TRBD1 (5 bases). Trimming left V 2 bases short and J 7 bases short, with 18 bases between. This CDR3 contains 17 residues. Germline V CDR1 and CDR2: SGHTA, FQGNSA.

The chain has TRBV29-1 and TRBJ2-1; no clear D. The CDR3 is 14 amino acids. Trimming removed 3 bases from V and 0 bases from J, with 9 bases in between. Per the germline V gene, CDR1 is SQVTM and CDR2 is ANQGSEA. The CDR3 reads CSVDRASSYNEQFF. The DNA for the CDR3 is TGCAGCGTTGATAGGGCGAGCTCCTACAATGAGCAGTTCTTC.

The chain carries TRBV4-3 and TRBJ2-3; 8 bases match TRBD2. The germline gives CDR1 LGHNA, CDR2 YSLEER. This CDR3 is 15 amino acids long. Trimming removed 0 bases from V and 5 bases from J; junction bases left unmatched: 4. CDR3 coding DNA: TGCGCCAGCAGCCAAGACAACAGCGGGGGAGATACGCAGTATTTT. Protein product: CASSQDNSGGDTQYF.

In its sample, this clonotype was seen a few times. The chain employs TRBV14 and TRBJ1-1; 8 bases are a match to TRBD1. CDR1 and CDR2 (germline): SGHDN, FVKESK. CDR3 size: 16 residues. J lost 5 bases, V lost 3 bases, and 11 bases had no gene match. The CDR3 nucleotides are TGTGCCAGCAGCCAGGGACAGGCAATAGTACGAACTGAAGCTTTCTTT. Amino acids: CASSQGQAIVRTEAFF.

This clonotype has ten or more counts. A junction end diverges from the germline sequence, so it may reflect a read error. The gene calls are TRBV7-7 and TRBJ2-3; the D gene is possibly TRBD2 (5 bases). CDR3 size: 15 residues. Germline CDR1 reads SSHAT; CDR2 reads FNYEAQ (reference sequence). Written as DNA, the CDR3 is TGTGCTAGCAGTCTCAGCGGCTCTAGCACAGATACGCAGTATTTT. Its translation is CASSLSGSSTDTQYF.

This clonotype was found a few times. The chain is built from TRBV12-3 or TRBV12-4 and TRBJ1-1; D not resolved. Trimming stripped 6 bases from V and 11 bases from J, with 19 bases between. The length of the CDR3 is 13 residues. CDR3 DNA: TGTGCCAGCAGCCCCGATTCTGTCCCTCGGGCTTTCTTT. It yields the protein CASSPDSVPRAFF.

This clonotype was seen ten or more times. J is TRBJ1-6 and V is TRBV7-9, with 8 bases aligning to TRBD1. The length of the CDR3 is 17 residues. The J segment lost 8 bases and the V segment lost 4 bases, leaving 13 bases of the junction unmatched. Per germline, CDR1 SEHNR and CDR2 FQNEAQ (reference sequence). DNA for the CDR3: TGTGCCAGCAGCTCCCTGCCTGCCGGGACAGGTGATTCACCCCTCCACTTT. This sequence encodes CASSSLPAGTGDSPLHF.

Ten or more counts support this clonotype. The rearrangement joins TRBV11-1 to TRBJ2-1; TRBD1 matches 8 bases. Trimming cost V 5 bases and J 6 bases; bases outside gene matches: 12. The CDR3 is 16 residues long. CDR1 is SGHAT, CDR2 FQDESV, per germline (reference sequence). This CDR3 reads CASSHDFGTGVNEQFF. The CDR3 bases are TGTGCCAGCAGCCACGATTTTGGGACAGGAGTCAATGAGCAGTTCTTC.